This T cell receptor beta chain derives from a study of blood T cell repertoires in COVID-19. Study context: COVID-19 samples collected from the United States, Italy and Spain covered acute and convalescent phases. PBMCs, B-cell-depleted T cells, or T cells were the source of the cDNA or gDNA that made up the material.

Per the authors' pipeline: Scientists estimated how many nucleated cells there were by amplifying reference gene primers. Clones were sequenced by immunoSEQ multiplex PCR, and TCRdb holds only the in-frame ones, with some missing. That table gives V, J and clone size, and the DNA gave D and trimming. The repertoire consists of approximately 40,000 clones, with nearly 90% occurring once and the leading ten covering 4% to 5.5%. Patients of the Seattle cohort, enrolled during active infection, were followed longitudinally. This clonotype was sampled from a man aged 60 to 75 with COVID-19, enrolled during active disease. Sample: peripheral blood.

The DNA of the CDR3 is TGTGCCAGTAGTATAGATCGCCAGCGCACTGAAGCTTTCTTT. As protein: CASSIDRQRTEAFF. The rearrangement joins TRBV19 to TRBJ1-1, with no clear D. Trimming took 0 bases from V and 4 from J, leaving 9 bases between them. The CDR3 has 14 residues. CDR1 and CDR2 from the germline V gene are LNHDA and SQIVND (reference sequence).